This entry lists 12 T cell receptor beta chains sequenced from one sample in a study. TCRdb called the 5' RACE reads again in MiXCR, with one record for every CDR3 protein. The data contain some 37,000 distinct CDR3 sequences, over 15% of them seen just once; the ten biggest clones take up approximately 3%. Sequencing was carried out using naive CD4+ T cells sorted from a lymph node. Subset given: naive CD4+ T cells, CD4+CD45RA+CD25-. Receptors originate from a female donor with breast cancer.

V and J are TRBV5-1 and TRBJ1-4; a possible D gene is TRBD1 (5 bases). The V end was cut by 1 base, the J end by 7 bases, with 14 bases between. CDR3 length equals 15 residues. Germline V gene sequence: CDR1 SGHRS, CDR2 YFSETQ. In DNA form, the CDR3 reads TGCGCCAGCAGCTTGCTAGGGGAGAGAAGTGAAAAACTGTTTTTT. Translation gives CASSLLGERSEKLFF.

In this sample, this clonotype turned up a few times. The chain joins TRBV5-1 to TRBJ2-3; D is uncertain. The CDR3 contains 14 residues. CDR1 is SGHRS and CDR2 is YFSETQ in the germline V gene. V was shortened by 7 bases and J by 0 bases, with 12 bases between the two germline ends. The CDR3: CASRPGSSTDTQYF. Written as DNA, the CDR3 is TGCGCCAGCCGGCCCGGGTCTAGCACAGATACGCAGTATTTT.

For this clonotype: A read error is possible here, since a much larger clone lies one base away. V and J are TRBV10-3 and TRBJ2-7, with 7 positions matching TRBD1. The germline gives CDR1 ENHRY, CDR2 SYGVKD. The CDR3 is 12 amino acids. CDR3 residues: CASSETGREQYF. The DNA of the CDR3 is TGTGCCAGCAGTGAGACAGGGCGCGAGCAGTACTTC.

Ten or more counts support this clonotype. The chain carries TRBV20-1 and TRBJ2-5, with D uncertain. The CDR3 is made up of 11 amino acids. Germline V lookup: CDR1 DFQATT, CDR2 SNEGSKA (reference sequence). Trimming cost V 6 bases and J 5 bases, with 10 bases left between them. This CDR3 reads CSATNVETQYF. The CDR3 DNA reads TGCAGTGCGACGAATGTGGAGACCCAGTACTTC.

This clonotype was detected a few times. The rearrangement uses TRBV24-1 and TRBJ2-4; TRBD1 is a possible D gene (6 bases). Trimming pared 6 bases from V and 3 bases from J, leaving 14 bases between. This CDR3 is 15 amino acids long. Germline CDR1 and CDR2: KGHDR and SFDVKD. The CDR3 coding sequence is TGTGCCACCAGTTTAGGGCAGGGGAGCAAAAACATTCAGTACTTC. It translates to CATSLGQGSKNIQYF.

J is TRBJ1-1 and V is TRBV11-2; perhaps TRBD1 as D (5 bases). The length of the CDR3 is 13 residues. V was pared by 5 bases and J by 3 bases, with 10 bases between. The germline V gene encodes CDR1 SGHAT and CDR2 FQNNGV. CDR3 region: CASSAGGDTEAFF. For the CDR3, the DNA is TGTGCCAGCAGCGCAGGAGGGGACACTGAAGCTTTCTTT.

The chain carries TRBV14 and TRBJ2-7, with TRBD1 matching 7 bases. Germline values: CDR1 SGHDN, CDR2 FVKESK. The CDR3 extends over 12 amino acids. V shed 4 bases and J 4 bases; nucleotides not matched to a gene: 1. The CDR3 sequence is CASSPRGYEQYF. The CDR3 nucleotides read TGTGCCAGCAGCCCCAGGGGGTACGAGCAGTACTTC.

In this sample, this clonotype turned up a few times. The chain couples TRBV6-1 to TRBJ2-7, with 7 positions matching TRBD2. The CDR3 sequence is 12 residues long. Trimming removed 4 bases from V and 4 bases from J; junction bases left unmatched: 1. Germline loops: CDR1 MNHNS, CDR2 SASEGT. The CDR3 spells CASSVGGYEQYF. The DNA of the CDR3 is TGTGCCAGCAGTGTGGGGGGGTACGAGCAGTACTTC.

This clonotype was counted a few times. CDR3 DNA: TGTGCCTGGTCCCAATGGGCCGGGGGGCGGGGGGACACTGAAGCTTTCTTT. Translating gives CAWSQWAGGRGDTEAFF. The J gene is TRBJ1-1, the V gene TRBV30; the D gene is possibly TRBD1 (6 bases). CDR3 length equals 17 residues. The V end was cut by 5 bases, the J end by 3 bases, with 25 bases between. Germline CDR1 is GTSNPN and CDR2 is SVGIG (reference sequence). The complete variable domain, with remaining parts taken from reference TRBV30 and TRBJ1-1, reads SQTIHQWPATLVQPVGSPLSLECTVEGTSNPNLYWYRQAAGRGLQLLFYSVGIGQISSEVPQNLSASRPQDRQFILSSKKLLLSDSGFYLCAWSQWAGGRGDTEAFFGQGTRLTVV.

This clonotype turned up a few times. The chain carries TRBV27 and TRBJ2-2; D is perhaps TRBD1 (5 bases). The CDR3 is 14 residues long. V lost 5 bases, J lost 4 bases, and 11 bases lay in between. Germline CDR1 is MNHEY and CDR2 is SMNVEV (reference sequence). Here the CDR3 reads CASSQPQGTGELFF. CDR3 in DNA: TGTGCCAGCAGTCAACCCCAGGGCACCGGGGAGCTGTTTTTT.

This clonotype occurred a few times. V usage is TRBV11-2 and J usage is TRBJ1-4, with D perhaps matching TRBD1 (6 bases). V dropped 5 bases and J dropped 7 bases, with 8 bases sitting between them. Germline V gene sequence: CDR1 SGHAT, CDR2 FQNNGV. This CDR3 comprises 12 residues. The CDR3 DNA reads TGTGCCAGCAGCCAGGGGAGTGAAAAACTGTTTTTT. Protein: CASSQGSEKLFF.

This clonotype showed up many times. This chain links TRBV5-1 with TRBJ1-1; a weak D match, TRBD1 (5 bases). The CDR3 is 14 amino acids. CDR1 is SGHRS, CDR2 YFSETQ, per germline. V was cut by 0 bases and J by 4 bases, with 10 bases left in between. The CDR3 is CASSLVTGTTEAFF. CDR3 sequence (DNA): TGCGCCAGCAGCTTGGTTACGGGGACCACTGAAGCTTTCTTT.